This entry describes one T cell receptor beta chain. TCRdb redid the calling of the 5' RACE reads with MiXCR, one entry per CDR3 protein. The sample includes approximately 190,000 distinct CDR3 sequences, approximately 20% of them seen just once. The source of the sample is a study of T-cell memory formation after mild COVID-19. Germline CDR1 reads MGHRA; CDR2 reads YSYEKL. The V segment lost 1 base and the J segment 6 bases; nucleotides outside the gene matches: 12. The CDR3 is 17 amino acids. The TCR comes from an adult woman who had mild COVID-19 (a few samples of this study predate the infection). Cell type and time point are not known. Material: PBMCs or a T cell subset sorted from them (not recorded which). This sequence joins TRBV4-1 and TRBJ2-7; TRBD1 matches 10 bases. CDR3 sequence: CASSQGLTGQGISEQYF. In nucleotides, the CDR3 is TGCGCCAGCAGCCAAGGTCTGACGGGACAGGGGATCAGCGAGCAGTACTTC.